Presented here are 6 T cell receptor beta chains from one specimen sequenced in a study of tumor and adjacent non-tumor tissue in lung cancer (dated 2018 in TCRdb). Bulk unsorted tissue served as the source for RNA extraction, and RNA quality was assessed using a NanoDrop ND-1000 and an Agilent 2100. The library relied on multiplex PCR. The data were produced on an Illumina HiSeq 2500. TCRbeta libraries were constructed through three rounds of nested PCR with primers (Table S4) according to protocols adapted from ARM-PCR. TCRdb's own reprocessing of the public reads used fastp at Q25 and MiXCR and kept productive beta chains. Here each entry gathers all rows of one CDR3 protein and keeps the most common genes and DNA. The table for this sample lists roughly 76,000 distinct CDR3 sequences; about two thirds of them were counted only once. Of the sample, roughly 12% falls within the top ten clones. Sequencing input: lung tumor tissue. The receptors were sampled from a woman in her seventies with non-small cell lung cancer.

With regard to this clonotype: A read error may account for a junction end that differs from germline. The genes are TRBV6-2 or TRBV6-3 and TRBJ2-1; D possibly corresponds to TRBD2 (6 bases). CDR1 and CDR2 from the germline V gene are MNHEY and SVGEGT. The CDR3 has 17 amino acids. In nucleotides, the CDR3 is TGTGCCAGCAGTTCCTTGCCCCTAACGGGAGTTAGAAATGAGCAATTCTTC. Translating gives CASSSLPLTGVRNEQFF.

To note about this clonotype: A much larger clone lies a single base off, so this may be a read error. The rearrangement links TRBV5-1 to TRBJ1-3; no reliable D call. With 2 bases removed from V and 1 base from J, the gap between germline ends came to 10 bases. Germline-derived CDR1 and CDR2 are SGHRS and YFSETQ. The CDR3 runs to 15 residues. The CDR3 region has the DNA TGCGCCAGCAGCTTAAACCACAATTCTGGAAACACCATATATTTT. Its translation: CASSLNHNSGNTIYF.

Comments on this clonotype: A much larger clone differs from this one at a single base, so this may be a read error. V and J are TRBV20-1 and TRBJ1-6; D remains ambiguous. Trimming took off 0 bases at V and 10 bases at J, with 10 bases between the two ends. Germline V lookup: CDR1 DFQATT, CDR2 SNEGSKA (reference sequence). The CDR3 is 13 amino acids. CDR3 amino acids: CSAREGSESPLHF. Written as DNA, the CDR3 is TGCAGTGCTAGAGAAGGATCGGAGTCACCCCTCCACTTT.

About this clonotype: One end of the junction does not line up with germline, which may come from a read error. V and J are TRBV6-1 and TRBJ1-5; TRBD1 is a possible D gene (6 bases). Germline loops: CDR1 MNHNS, CDR2 SASEGT. The CDR3 spans 17 residues. The CDR3 reads CASTKDRNPEDNQPQHF. In DNA, the CDR3 is TGCGCCAGCACTAAAGACAGGAACCCGGAAGACAATCAGCCCCAGCATTTT.

V and J are TRBV29-1 and TRBJ2-3; TRBD2 matches 7 bases. The J segment lost 12 bases and the V segment lost 5 bases, leaving 23 bases of the junction unmatched. Germline CDR1 is SQVTM and CDR2 is ANQGSEA. The CDR3 is 16 amino acids. The CDR3, as DNA: TGCAGCGTTCTCCCACTAGGGCGGGGGAACACAGATATACAGTATTTT. Protein: CSVLPLGRGNTDIQYF.

This chain links TRBV4-2 with TRBJ1-2; no clear D gene. CDR1 is LGHNA, CDR2 YNFKEQ, per germline. This CDR3 is 13 amino acids long. The CDR3 coding sequence is TGTATCAGCAGCCAAGTTCTCGGACGTGGCTACACCTTC. Its translation is CISSQVLGRGYTF.